The next 9 T cell receptor beta chains were all read from a single sample in a study of blood T cell repertoires in COVID-19. Clones were sequenced by immunoSEQ multiplex PCR, and TCRdb holds only the in-frame ones, with some missing. The data contain approximately 300,000 clones, more than 75% of them singletons. The source material was PBMCs or T cells enriched from blood (not recorded which). The receptors were gathered from a man in his sixties who had recovered from COVID-19.

This clone appeared once. The chain combines TRBV19 with TRBJ2-7; 10 nucleotides line up with TRBD2. The CDR3 has 12 amino acids. Per the germline V gene, CDR1 is LNHDA and CDR2 is SQIVND (reference sequence). Unmatched junction bases numbered 6, after V lost 11 bases and J lost 5 bases. The CDR3 sequence: CAVSGRANEQYF. CDR3 sequence (DNA): TGTGCCGTAAGCGGGAGGGCCAACGAGCAGTACTTC.

V gene TRBV20-1 combines with J gene TRBJ2-1; TRBD2 matches at 10 bases. J gave up 8 bases and V 6 bases, and 13 bases lay outside the gene matches. There are 15 residues in the CDR3. CDR1 and CDR2 (germline): DFQATT, SNEGSKA (reference sequence). CDR3 in amino acids: CSASASGSTQYEQFF. The CDR3 nucleotides are TGCAGTGCAAGTGCTAGCGGGAGTACCCAGTATGAGCAGTTCTTC.

The V and J genes are TRBV25-1 and TRBJ1-2, with TRBD1 as a possible D gene (6 bases). This CDR3 contains 13 residues. CDR1 is MGHDK and CDR2 is SYGVNS in the germline V gene. V was trimmed by 9 bases and J by 4 bases, leaving 15 bases between them. For the CDR3, the DNA is TGTGCCAGTACCGCCGGGGGGCTCTATGGCTACACCTTC. Its protein product is CASTAGGLYGYTF.

The chain combines TRBV18 with TRBJ2-3; TRBD2 matches 12 bases. CDR3 length: 17 amino acids. Trimming took 6 bases from V and 5 from J; bases not matched to a gene: 12. Germline lookup yields CDR1 KGHSH and CDR2 LQKENI. The CDR3 sequence: CASSGLAGMRFVDTQYF. The CDR3 bases are TGTGCCAGCTCCGGACTAGCGGGGATGCGGTTCGTAGATACGCAGTATTTT.

The J gene is TRBJ1-2, the V gene TRBV9; possible D gene TRBD1, 5 bases. The V gene lost 3 bases and the J gene lost 7 bases, with 22 bases spanning the gap. The CDR3 contains 16 residues. CDR1 is SGDLS, CDR2 YYNGEE, per germline. This chain's CDR3 is CASSAGTGPQSGGYTF. The CDR3 coding sequence is TGTGCCAGCAGCGCCGGGACTGGTCCCCAAAGTGGTGGCTACACCTTC. The full variable domain, completed using reference TRBV9 and TRBJ1-2, is DSGVTQTPKHLITATGQRVTLRCSPRSGDLSVYWYQQSLDQGLQFLIQYYNGEERAKGNILERFSAQQFPDLHSELNLSSLELGDSALYFCASSAGTGPQSGGYTFGSGTRLTVV.

The chain couples TRBV7-9 to TRBJ1-3; 10 bases agree with TRBD1. The CDR3 consists of 16 residues. Germline lookup yields CDR1 SEHNR and CDR2 FQNEAQ (reference sequence). With 5 bases clipped from V and 3 bases from J, the junction kept 7 bases outside the gene matches. This chain's CDR3 is CASSMTGGGLGNTIYF. CDR3 DNA sequence: TGTGCCAGCAGCATGACAGGGGGCGGTCTTGGAAACACCATATATTTT.

The chain employs TRBV6-1 and TRBJ2-7; D uncertain. CDR3 length equals 13 residues. Trimming shortened V by 0 bases and J by 4 bases, and 7 bases separated the two germline ends. Germline V gene data show CDR1 as MNHNS and CDR2 as SASEGT. The CDR3 DNA reads TGTGCCAGCAGTGAAGCGCCCACTTACGAGCAGTACTTC. It specifies CASSEAPTYEQYF.

The chain joins TRBV10-2 to TRBJ2-7; 9 nucleotides line up with TRBD2. Germline V gene data show CDR1 as WSHSY and CDR2 as SAAADI. The CDR3 spans 15 residues. V trimming: 6 bases; J trimming: 0 bases; junction bases outside the gene matches: 6. The CDR3 protein is CASRESGRRSYEQYF. The CDR3 DNA reads TGCGCCAGCAGGGAAAGCGGGAGGCGCTCCTACGAGCAGTACTTC.

The chain is built from TRBV6-5 and TRBJ2-7; 9 nucleotides align to TRBD1. In germline, CDR1 is MNHEY, CDR2 SVGAGI. Trimming cost V 7 bases and J 3 bases; bases outside gene matches: 7. The CDR3 has 14 amino acids. CDR3 bases: TGTGCCAGCAATTTACAGGGGGCCTACTACGAGCAGTACTTC. Translating gives CASNLQGAYYEQYF.